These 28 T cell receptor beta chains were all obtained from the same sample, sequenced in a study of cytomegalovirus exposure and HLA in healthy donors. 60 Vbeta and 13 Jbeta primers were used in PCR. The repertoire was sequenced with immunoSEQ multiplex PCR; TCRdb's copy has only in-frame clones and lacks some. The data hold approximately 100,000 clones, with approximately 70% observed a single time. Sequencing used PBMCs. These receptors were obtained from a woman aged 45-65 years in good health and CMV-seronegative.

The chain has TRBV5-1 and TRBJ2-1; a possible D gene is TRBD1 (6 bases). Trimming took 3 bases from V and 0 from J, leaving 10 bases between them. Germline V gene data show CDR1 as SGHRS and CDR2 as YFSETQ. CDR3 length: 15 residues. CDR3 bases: TGCGCCAGCAGCTCAGACAGGAGCTCCTACAATGAGCAGTTCTTC. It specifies CASSSDRSSYNEQFF.

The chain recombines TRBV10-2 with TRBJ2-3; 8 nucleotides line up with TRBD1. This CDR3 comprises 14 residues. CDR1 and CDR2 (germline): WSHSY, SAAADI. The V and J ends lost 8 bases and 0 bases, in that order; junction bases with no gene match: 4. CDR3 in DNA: TGCGCCAGCTTACAGGGGGAAAGCACAGATACGCAGTATTTT. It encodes CASLQGESTDTQYF.

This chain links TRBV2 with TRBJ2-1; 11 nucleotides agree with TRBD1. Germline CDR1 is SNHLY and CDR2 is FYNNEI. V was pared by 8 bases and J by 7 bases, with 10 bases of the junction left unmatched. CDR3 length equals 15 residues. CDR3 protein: CASGSGTGGGNEQFF. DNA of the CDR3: TGTGCCAGCGGTTCTGGGACAGGGGGTGGGAATGAGCAGTTCTTC.

The CDR3: CASTGRGGPTDTQYF. DNA of the CDR3: TGTGCCAGCACCGGCCGGGGAGGGCCCACAGATACGCAGTATTTT. This chain links TRBV6-5 with TRBJ2-3, with 7 bases fitting TRBD2. The CDR3 length is 15 residues. Germline lookup yields CDR1 MNHEY and CDR2 SVGAGI. The junction had 9 bases not matched to a gene; V was cut back by 7 bases and J by 2 bases.

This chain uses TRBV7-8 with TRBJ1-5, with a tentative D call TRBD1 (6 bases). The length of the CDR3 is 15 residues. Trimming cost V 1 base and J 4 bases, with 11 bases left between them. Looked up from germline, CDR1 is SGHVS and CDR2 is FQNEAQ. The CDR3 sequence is CASSLGWQGNQPQHF. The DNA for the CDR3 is TGTGCCAGCAGCTTAGGGTGGCAGGGGAATCAGCCCCAGCATTTT.

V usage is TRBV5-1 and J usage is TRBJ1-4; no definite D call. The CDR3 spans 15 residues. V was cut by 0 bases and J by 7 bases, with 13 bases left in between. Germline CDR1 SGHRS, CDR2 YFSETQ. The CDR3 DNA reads TGCGCCAGCAGCTTGGAGGTGGGCGGAGGTGAAAAACTGTTTTTT. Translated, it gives CASSLEVGGGEKLFF.

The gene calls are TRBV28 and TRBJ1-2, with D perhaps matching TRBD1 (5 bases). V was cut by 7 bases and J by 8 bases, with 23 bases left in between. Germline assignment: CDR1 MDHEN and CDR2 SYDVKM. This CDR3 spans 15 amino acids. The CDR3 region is CASKTEGRTYWGYTF. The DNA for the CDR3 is TGTGCCAGCAAAACGGAGGGACGGACCTATTGGGGCTACACCTTC.

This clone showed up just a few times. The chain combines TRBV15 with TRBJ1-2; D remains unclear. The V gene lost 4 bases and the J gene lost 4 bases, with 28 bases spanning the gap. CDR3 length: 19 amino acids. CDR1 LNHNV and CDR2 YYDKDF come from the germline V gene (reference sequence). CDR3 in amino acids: CATSISQEEGPKAFYGYTF. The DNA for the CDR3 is TGTGCCACCAGCATCTCGCAAGAGGAGGGCCCTAAAGCTTTCTATGGCTACACCTTC.

CDR3 bases: TGCGCCAGCAGCCAAGATCGGGGTGGCGAGACCCAGTACTTC. Translation: CASSQDRGGETQYF. V gene TRBV4-1 combines with J gene TRBJ2-5; TRBD2 might be the D (5 bases). V was cut by 0 bases and J by 5 bases, with 10 bases left in between. Germline V gene sequence: CDR1 MGHRA, CDR2 YSYEKL. This CDR3 is 14 amino acids long.

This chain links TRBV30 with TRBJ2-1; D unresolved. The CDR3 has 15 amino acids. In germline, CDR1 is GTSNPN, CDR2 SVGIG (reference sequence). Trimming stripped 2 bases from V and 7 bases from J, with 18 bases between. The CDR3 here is CAWSPLGAKLNEQFF. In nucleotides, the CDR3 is TGTGCCTGGAGTCCCTTAGGAGCCAAATTGAATGAGCAGTTCTTC.

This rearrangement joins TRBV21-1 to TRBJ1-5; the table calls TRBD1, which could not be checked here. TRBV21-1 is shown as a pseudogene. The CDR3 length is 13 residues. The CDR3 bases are TGTGCCAGACCCACAGAGATCGATCAGCCCCAGCATTTT. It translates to CARPTEIDQPQHF.

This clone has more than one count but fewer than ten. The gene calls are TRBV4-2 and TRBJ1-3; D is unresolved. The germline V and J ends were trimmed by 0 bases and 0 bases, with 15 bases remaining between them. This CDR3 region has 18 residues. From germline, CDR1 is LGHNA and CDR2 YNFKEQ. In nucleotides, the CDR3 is TGTGCCAGCAGCCAAGAGTGGCCACCCCTTTACTCTGGAAACACCATATATTTT. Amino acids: CASSQEWPPLYSGNTIYF.

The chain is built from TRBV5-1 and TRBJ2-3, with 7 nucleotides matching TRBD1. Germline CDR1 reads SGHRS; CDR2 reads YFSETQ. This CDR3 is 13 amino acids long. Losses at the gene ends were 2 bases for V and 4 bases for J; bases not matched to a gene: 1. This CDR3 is CASSLGQADTQYF. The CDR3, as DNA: TGCGCCAGCAGCTTAGGACAGGCAGATACGCAGTATTTT.

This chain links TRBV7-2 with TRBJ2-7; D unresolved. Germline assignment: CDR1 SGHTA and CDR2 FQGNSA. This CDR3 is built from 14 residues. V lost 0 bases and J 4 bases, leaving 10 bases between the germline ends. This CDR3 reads CASSLAPNKYEQYF. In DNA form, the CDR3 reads TGTGCCAGCAGCTTAGCCCCCAACAAGTACGAGCAGTACTTC.

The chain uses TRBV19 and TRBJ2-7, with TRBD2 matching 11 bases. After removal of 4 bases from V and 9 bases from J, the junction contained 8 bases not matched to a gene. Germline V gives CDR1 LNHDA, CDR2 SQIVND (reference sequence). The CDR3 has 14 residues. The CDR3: CASSTSGGTWAQYF. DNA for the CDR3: TGTGCCAGTAGTACTAGCGGGGGGACGTGGGCGCAGTACTTC.

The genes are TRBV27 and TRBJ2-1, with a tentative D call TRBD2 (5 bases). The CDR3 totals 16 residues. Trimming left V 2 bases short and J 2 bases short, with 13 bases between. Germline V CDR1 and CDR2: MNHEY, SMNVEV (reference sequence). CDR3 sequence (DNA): TGTGCCAGCAGTTTAGACTGGGAGCCTCCCTACAATGAGCAGTTCTTC. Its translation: CASSLDWEPPYNEQFF.

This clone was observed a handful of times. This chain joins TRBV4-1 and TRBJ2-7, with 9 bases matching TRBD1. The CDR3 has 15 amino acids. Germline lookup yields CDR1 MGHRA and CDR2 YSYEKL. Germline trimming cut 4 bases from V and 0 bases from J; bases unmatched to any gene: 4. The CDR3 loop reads CASSRAGQGSYEQYF. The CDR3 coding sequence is TGCGCCAGCAGCCGAGCGGGACAGGGCTCCTACGAGCAGTACTTC.

The CDR3 loop reads CASSPQGLAGAEQFF. The CDR3, as DNA: TGTGCCAGCAGTCCCCAGGGACTAGCGGGAGCTGAGCAGTTCTTC. V is TRBV2 and J is TRBJ2-1, with 14 bases lining up with TRBD2. This CDR3 region has 15 residues. Trimming took 5 bases from V and 9 from J; bases not matched to a gene: 6. Germline CDR1 is SNHLY and CDR2 is FYNNEI.

CDR3 sequence: CASSPGTGNTDTQYF. For the CDR3, the DNA is TGTGCCAGCTCGCCCGGGACAGGGAACACAGATACGCAGTATTTT. V and J are TRBV18 and TRBJ2-3; 9 nucleotides match TRBD1. This CDR3 comprises 15 residues. J gave up 2 bases and V 6 bases, and 6 bases lay outside the gene matches. Germline V lookup: CDR1 KGHSH, CDR2 LQKENI. The whole variable domain, remainder taken from reference TRBV18 and TRBJ2-3, is NAGVMQNPRHLVRRRGQEARLRCSPMKGHSHVYWYRQLPEEGLKFMVYLQKENIIDESGMPKERFSAEFPKEGPSILRIQQVVRGDSAAYFCASSPGTGNTDTQYFGPGTRLTVL.

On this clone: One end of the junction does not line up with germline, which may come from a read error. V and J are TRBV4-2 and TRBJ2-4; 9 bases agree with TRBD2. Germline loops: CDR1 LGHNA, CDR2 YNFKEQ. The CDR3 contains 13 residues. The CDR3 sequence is CASSQERSGTSFF. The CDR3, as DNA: TGTGCCAGCAGCCAAGAGAGGTCCGGGACTAGCTTCTTC.

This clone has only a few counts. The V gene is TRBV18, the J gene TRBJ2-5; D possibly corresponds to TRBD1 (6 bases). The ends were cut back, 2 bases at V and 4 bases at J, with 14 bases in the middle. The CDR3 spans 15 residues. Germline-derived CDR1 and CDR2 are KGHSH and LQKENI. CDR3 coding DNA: TGTGCCAGCTCACCAGTGGGGGCGCGAGTAGAGACCCAGTACTTC. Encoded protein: CASSPVGARVETQYF.

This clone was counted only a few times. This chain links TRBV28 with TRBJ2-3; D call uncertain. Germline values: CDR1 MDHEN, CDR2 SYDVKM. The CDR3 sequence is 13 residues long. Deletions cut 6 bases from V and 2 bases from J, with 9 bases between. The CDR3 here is CASRAENTDTQYF. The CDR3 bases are TGTGCCAGCAGGGCGGAAAACACAGATACGCAGTATTTT.

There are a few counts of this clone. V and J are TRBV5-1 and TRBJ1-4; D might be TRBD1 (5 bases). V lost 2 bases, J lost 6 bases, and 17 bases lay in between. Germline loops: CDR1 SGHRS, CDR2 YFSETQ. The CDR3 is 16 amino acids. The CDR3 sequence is CASSLSLGAAYEKLFF. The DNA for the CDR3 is TGCGCCAGCAGCTTATCCCTTGGGGCAGCGTATGAAAAACTGTTTTTT.

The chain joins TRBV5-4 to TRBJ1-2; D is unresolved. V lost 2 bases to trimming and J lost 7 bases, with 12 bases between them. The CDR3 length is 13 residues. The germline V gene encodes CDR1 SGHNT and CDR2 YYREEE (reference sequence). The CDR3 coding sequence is TGTGCCAGCAGCTTCGAAACGGGGAGTGGCTACACCTTC. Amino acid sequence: CASSFETGSGYTF.

The CDR3: CSVYGTHLNEQFF. The CDR3 bases are TGCAGCGTCTACGGGACTCATCTCAATGAGCAGTTCTTC. V usage is TRBV29-1 and J usage is TRBJ2-1; perhaps TRBD2 as D (6 bases). The ends were cut back, 6 bases at V and 6 bases at J, with 15 bases in the middle. The CDR3 runs 13 residues. Per germline, CDR1 SQVTM and CDR2 ANQGSEA.

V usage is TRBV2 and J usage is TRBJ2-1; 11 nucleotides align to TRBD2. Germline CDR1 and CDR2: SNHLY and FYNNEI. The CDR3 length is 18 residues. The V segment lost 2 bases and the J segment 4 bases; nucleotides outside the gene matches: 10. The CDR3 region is CASSELVSGTSGYNEQFF. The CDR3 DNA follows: TGTGCCAGCAGTGAATTGGTTTCCGGGACTAGCGGTTACAATGAGCAGTTCTTC.

The CDR3 DNA is TGTGCCAGCAGCTTGCGCTTAACAGGGGCAGAGACCCAGTACTTC. It specifies CASSLRLTGAETQYF. This chain connects TRBV13 to TRBJ2-5; 7 bases are a match to TRBD1. V shed 3 bases, J shed 4 bases, and the junction held 8 bases outside the gene matches. The CDR3 covers 15 residues. Looked up from germline, CDR1 is PRHDT and CDR2 is FYEKMQ (reference sequence).

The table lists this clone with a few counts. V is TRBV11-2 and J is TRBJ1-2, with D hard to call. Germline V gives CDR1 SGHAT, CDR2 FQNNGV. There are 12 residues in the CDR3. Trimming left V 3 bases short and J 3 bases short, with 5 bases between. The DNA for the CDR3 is TGTGCCAGCAGCTTGAGCGACTATGGCTACACCTTC. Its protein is CASSLSDYGYTF.